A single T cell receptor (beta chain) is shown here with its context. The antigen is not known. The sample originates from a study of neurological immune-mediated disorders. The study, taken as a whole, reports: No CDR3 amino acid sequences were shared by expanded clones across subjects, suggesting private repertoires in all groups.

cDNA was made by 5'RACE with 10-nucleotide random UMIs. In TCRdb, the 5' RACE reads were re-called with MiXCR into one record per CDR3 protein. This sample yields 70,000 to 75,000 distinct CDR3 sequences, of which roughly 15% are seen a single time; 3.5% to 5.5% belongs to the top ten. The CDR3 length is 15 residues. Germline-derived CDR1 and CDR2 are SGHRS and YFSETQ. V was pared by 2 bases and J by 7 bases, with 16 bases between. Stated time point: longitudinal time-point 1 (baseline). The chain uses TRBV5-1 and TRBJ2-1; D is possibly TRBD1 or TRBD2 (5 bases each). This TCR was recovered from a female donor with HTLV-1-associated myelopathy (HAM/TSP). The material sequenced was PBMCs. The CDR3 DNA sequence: TGCGCCAGCAGCTTCGCAGGGAGCCGGGTGAATGAGCAGTTCTTC. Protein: CASSFAGSRVNEQFF.